This entry describes one TCR beta chain. CDR1 LNHNV and CDR2 YYDKDF come from the germline V gene (reference sequence). V was cut by 3 bases and J by 1 base, with 12 bases left in between. The CDR3 runs 15 residues. TCRdb recomputed calls from the RT-PCR reads with MiXCR, one row per CDR3 protein. Found here are tens of thousands of distinct CDR3 sequences, about 48% of them singletons; the top ten hold 60% to 65%. This sample was taken from a study of patients and donors after allogeneic stem cell transplantation. The sample taken for sequencing was blood, either unsorted or a sorted T cell fraction (not recorded which). The V and J genes are TRBV15 and TRBJ1-1, with D uncertain. This clonotype was obtained from a human donor who was either an allogeneic HSCT recipient or a stem cell or donor lymphocyte infusion donor (not recorded which). It is not recorded whose cells these are; they may come from a transplant donor. CDR3 DNA sequence: TGTGCCACCAGCAGCCACCGGGCCCCGAACACTGAAGCTTTCTTT. This translates into CATSSHRAPNTEAFF.